This is a list of T cell receptor beta chains from one sample in a study of T cell repertoires in cytomegalovirus infection. One entry per CDR3 protein, called by TCRdb with MiXCR from the reads. The sample consists of 100,000 or so distinct CDR3 sequences, 20% to 30% of them appearing once. The specimen sequenced was CD8+ T cells from PBMCs. The origin of the receptors is a human donor in good health (CMV status not recorded). Some clones in this sample may be carry-over from other donors' samples. Each CDR3 is given with its conserved first and last residue. A D gene is named only where the DNA matches it firmly. Size tells how often a clone was seen (once, few, many) or the class of an expanded clone, and some rows leave it out.

v_call	clone_size	j_call	d_call	cdr3_aa	cdr3_nt
TRBV4-3	many	TRBJ1-4	TRBD1	CASSQDGQGDEKLFF	TGCGCCAGCAGCCAAGATGGACAGGGGGATGAAAAACTGTTTTTT
TRBV7-6	once	TRBJ2-7	NA	CASSPGTRGYEQYF	TGTGCCAGCAGCCCTGGGACAAGGGGCTACGAGCAGTACTTC
TRBV7-2	NA	TRBJ2-1	TRBD1	CASSHGTGINNEQFF	TGTGCCAGCAGCCATGGGACAGGGATAAACAATGAGCAGTTCTTC
TRBV7-9	many	TRBJ1-2	TRBD1	CASSLTTGSAVGGYGYTF	TGTGCCAGCAGCTTAACGACAGGGTCCGCCGTTGGGGGGTATGGCTACACCTTC
TRBV2	NA	TRBJ1-6	NA	CASKGRSYNSPLHF	TGTGCCAGCAAGGGCAGGTCCTATAATTCACCCCTCCACTTT
TRBV2	NA	TRBJ2-1	NA	CASSEWPPRRDEQFF	TGTGCCAGCAGTGAGTGGCCTCCCCGAAGGGATGAGCAGTTCTTC
TRBV20-1	NA	TRBJ2-1	TRBD1	CSANPTRGPHNEQFF	TGCAGTGCTAACCCGACAAGGGGGCCCCACAATGAGCAGTTCTTC
TRBV27	NA	TRBJ2-7	NA	CASTPRGSYEQYF	TGTGCCAGCACCCCTAGGGGGTCCTACGAGCAGTACTTC
TRBV5-6	few	TRBJ2-1	TRBD2	CASSSSGGLYNEQFF	TGTGCCAGCAGCTCAAGCGGGGGGCTATACAATGAGCAGTTCTTC
TRBV5-1	NA	TRBJ2-7	NA	CASSLSLDPRVSYEQYF	TGCGCCAGCAGCTTATCCCTAGACCCTCGTGTCTCCTACGAGCAGTACTTC
TRBV12-5	NA	TRBJ2-5	NA	CASGWAGTFGETQYF	TGTGCTAGTGGTTGGGCCGGGACATTCGGAGAGACCCAGTACTTC
TRBV12-3/TRBV12-4	many	TRBJ2-1	TRBD2	CASRTLAGVTRSYNEQFF	TGTGCCAGCAGGACACTAGCGGGAGTCACCCGCTCCTACAATGAGCAGTTCTTC
TRBV6-2/TRBV6-3	many	TRBJ2-3	TRBD2	CASSYGLASGTQYF	TGTGCCAGCAGCTATGGACTAGCATCGGGTACGCAGTATTTT
TRBV23-1	NA	TRBJ2-3	TRBD1	CASSHSLDRGLHGSGTDTQYF	TGCGCCAGCAGTCATTCCCTGGACAGGGGGCTTCACGGCTCCGGCACAGATACGCAGTATTTT
TRBV7-6	many	TRBJ2-7	TRBD2	CASSLIASLAEEQYF	TGTGCCAGCAGCTTAATTGCTTCCCTAGCGGAGGAGCAGTACTTC
TRBV6-6	NA	TRBJ1-6	TRBD1	CASSRDSSYNSPLHF	TGTGCCAGCAGCAGGGACAGTTCCTATAATTCACCCCTCCACTTT
TRBV12-3/TRBV12-4	many	TRBJ1-2	TRBD1	CASSQTTGGLVNYGYTF	TGTGCCAGCAGCCAAACAACAGGGGGCCTAGTTAACTATGGCTACACCTTC
TRBV7-9	many	TRBJ2-2	NA	CASSSTNRVTGELFF	TGTGCCAGCAGTTCGACCAACAGGGTCACCGGGGAGCTGTTTTTT
TRBV29-1	NA	TRBJ2-7	TRBD1	CSVEVGTGGYEQYF	TGCAGCGTTGAAGTTGGGACAGGGGGCTACGAGCAGTACTTC
TRBV20-1	NA	TRBJ1-6	NA	CSARDENSPLHF	TGCAGTGCTAGAGATGAGAATTCACCCCTCCACTTT
TRBV5-1	once	TRBJ1-5	TRBD1	CASGTGIGQPQHF	TGCGCCAGCGGGACAGGGATCGGTCAGCCCCAGCATTTT
TRBV5-6	NA	TRBJ2-7	TRBD1	CASSDEPGQSYEQYF	TGTGCCAGCAGCGACGAGCCGGGACAGTCCTACGAGCAGTACTTC
TRBV7-2	many	TRBJ2-5	TRBD2	CASSTAGGGETQYF	TGTGCCAGCAGCACAGCGGGAGGAGGAGAGACCCAGTACTTC
TRBV10-3	NA	TRBJ2-5	TRBD1	CAISLTGEGETQYF	TGTGCCATCAGCCTGACAGGGGAAGGGGAGACCCAGTACTTC
TRBV7-9	few	TRBJ2-7	TRBD1	CASSEGQGANYEQYF	TGTGCCAGCAGCGAGGGACAGGGGGCTAACTACGAGCAGTACTTC
TRBV7-3	many	TRBJ1-5	NA	CASSLKAQGMGRSNQPQHF	TGTGCCAGCAGCTTAAAGGCCCAGGGGATGGGACGAAGCAATCAGCCCCAGCATTTT
TRBV9	few	TRBJ2-2	NA	CASSVNTGELFF	TGTGCCAGCAGCGTAAACACCGGGGAGCTGTTTTTT
TRBV28	NA	TRBJ2-7	NA	CASTPVGSAYEQYF	TGTGCCAGCACCCCCGTGGGCAGCGCCTACGAGCAGTACTTC
TRBV7-4	NA	TRBJ2-1	NA	CASSLAAGLDEQFF	TGTGCCAGCAGCTTAGCGGCTGGTTTGGATGAGCAGTTCTTC
TRBV11-2	many	TRBJ2-2	NA	CASSLAGLGELFF	TGTGCCAGCAGCTTAGCAGGACTCGGGGAGCTGTTTTTT
TRBV20-1	NA	TRBJ2-2	TRBD2	CSARDPRLASTGELFF	TGCAGTGCTAGAGACCCCCGACTAGCTAGCACCGGGGAGCTGTTTTTT
TRBV7-9	NA	TRBJ2-2	NA	CASSLEMSGELFF	TGTGCCAGCAGCTTAGAGATGTCCGGGGAGCTGTTTTTT
TRBV28	many	TRBJ1-6	NA	CATSLGGVDSPLHF	TGTGCCACCAGCCTGGGAGGGGTGGATTCACCCCTCCACTTT
TRBV30	many	TRBJ1-2	NA	CAWTKYAPSAGYTF	TGTGCCTGGACAAAATACGCCCCCTCGGCTGGCTACACCTTC
TRBV5-6	NA	TRBJ2-7	NA	CASSLVWGADGYEQYF	TGTGCCAGCAGCTTGGTGTGGGGGGCTGACGGCTACGAGCAGTACTTC
TRBV11-2	many	TRBJ1-5	NA	CASREGGTSNQPQHF	TGTGCCAGCAGGGAGGGCGGAACTAGCAATCAGCCCCAGCATTTT
TRBV27	few	TRBJ1-4	NA	CASSLIGATNEKLFF	TGTGCCAGCAGTTTAATCGGTGCAACTAATGAAAAACTGTTTTTT